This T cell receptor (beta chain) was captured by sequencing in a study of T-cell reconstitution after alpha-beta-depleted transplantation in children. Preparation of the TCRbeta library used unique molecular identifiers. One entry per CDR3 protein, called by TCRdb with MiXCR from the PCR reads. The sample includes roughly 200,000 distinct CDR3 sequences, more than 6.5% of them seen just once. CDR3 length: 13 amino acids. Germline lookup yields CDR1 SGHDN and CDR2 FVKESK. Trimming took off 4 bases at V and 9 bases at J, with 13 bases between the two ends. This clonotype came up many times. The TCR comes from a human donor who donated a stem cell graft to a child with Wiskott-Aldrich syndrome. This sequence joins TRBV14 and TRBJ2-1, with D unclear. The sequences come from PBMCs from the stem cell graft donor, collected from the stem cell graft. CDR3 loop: CASSPKHWGEQFF. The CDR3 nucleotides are TGTGCCAGCAGCCCGAAACACTGGGGTGAGCAGTTCTTC. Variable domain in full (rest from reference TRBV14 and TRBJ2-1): EAGVTQFPSHSVIEKGQTVTLRCDPISGHDNLYWYRRVMGKEIKFLLHFVKESKQDESGMPNNRFLAERTGGTYSTLKVQPAELEDSGVYFCASSPKHWGEQFFGPGTRLTVL.